Below are 26 T cell receptor beta chains sequenced from a single sample in a study of metastatic and nonmetastatic thyroid tumors. Thyroid surgery took place with no prior treatment in any patient. Using MiXCR, TCRdb re-called clones from the PCR reads. Of 80,000 to 85,000 clones in the sample, under 15% are singletons; the top ten hold around 8.8%. The sequenced material came from tumor tissue. Receptors were obtained from a female donor with papillary thyroid cancer or a benign thyroid nodule (not recorded which). Some clones in this sample may be carry-over from other donors' samples.

This clone was seen many times. V gene TRBV28 combines with J gene TRBJ1-3; TRBD1 matches at 8 bases. Per the germline V gene, CDR1 is MDHEN and CDR2 is SYDVKM. CDR3 size: 14 residues. Trimming cost V 8 bases and J 4 bases; bases outside gene matches: 7. This chain's CDR3 is CASGQTGEGNTIYF. CDR3 in DNA: TGTGCCAGCGGCCAGACAGGGGAAGGAAACACCATATATTTT.

This clone was recorded a few times. Just one base apart from a much larger clone, this may be a read error. The V call is TRBV28, the J call TRBJ1-2, with D unclear. The CDR3 contains 14 residues. V lost 6 bases and J 8 bases, leaving 19 bases between the germline ends. The germline gives CDR1 MDHEN, CDR2 SYDVKM. CDR3 in amino acids: CASSPGQVMEGYTF. The CDR3 DNA reads as TGTGCCAGCAGCCCTGGCCAGGTAATGGAGGGCTACACCTTC.

As for this clone: Since the CDR3 does not end with the conserved phenylalanine or tryptophan, this likely comes from a read error. The DNA is left out, because the CDR3 cannot be placed on it with certainty; the CDR3 is given as TCRdb lists it. The rearrangement uses TRBV27 and TRBJ1-2; the table gives TRBD1 as D, unverified against the DNA. The CDR3 length equals 15 residues, ends included. Germline loops: CDR1 MNHEY, CDR2 SMNVEV (reference sequence). The chain's CDR3 is CASSLSGTGDLCLHL.

This clone was seen a single time. Germline is not matched at one junction end, which may reflect a read error. The chain carries TRBV11-1 and TRBJ2-7, with 16 bases that match TRBD2. Germline lookup yields CDR1 SGHAT and CDR2 FQDESV (reference sequence). This CDR3 spans 18 amino acids. The CDR3 nucleotides read TGTGTCAGCAGCTTAGCGGGACTAGCGGGGGGGCCGAGCTACGAGCAGTACTTC. Its protein is CVSSLAGLAGGPSYEQYF.

This clone was seen many times. This chain connects TRBV6-4 to TRBJ1-2; 7 nucleotides line up with TRBD1. The CDR3 has 13 amino acids. Germline loops: CDR1 MRHNA, CDR2 SNTAGT. Trimming cost V 3 bases and J 8 bases; bases outside gene matches: 6. DNA for the CDR3: TGTGCCAGCAGTGAAGAGGGGGCGGGAGGCTACACCTTC. It codes for CASSEEGAGGYTF.

This clone was recorded many times. V and J are TRBV5-1 and TRBJ2-7, with 8 nucleotides matching TRBD2. Germline lookup yields CDR1 SGHRS and CDR2 YFSETQ. The CDR3 length is 15 residues. V shed 4 bases and J 2 bases; nucleotides not matched to a gene: 8. CDR3 sequence: CASSGPSGPTYEQYF. CDR3 DNA sequence: TGCGCCAGCAGCGGCCCTAGCGGGCCAACCTACGAGCAGTACTTC.

This chain links TRBV19 with TRBJ1-1, with a possible D match to TRBD1 (5 bases). Trimming left V 4 bases short and J 6 bases short, with 18 bases between. Germline CDR1 LNHDA, CDR2 SQIVND (reference sequence). The CDR3 length is 15 residues. CDR3 residues: CASSTPRGRISEAFF. CDR3 DNA: TGTGCCAGTAGTACCCCCCGGGGGAGGATCTCTGAAGCTTTCTTT.

This clone was detected many times. A junction boundary mismatches the germline segment, possibly from a read error. Different DNA sequences within this sample yield the same CDR3. The chain joins TRBV6-1 to TRBJ2-7, with TRBD1 matching over 7 bases. The germline gives CDR1 MNHNS, CDR2 SASEGT. CDR3 size: 11 residues. For the CDR3, the DNA is TGTGCCAGCGGCAGACAGGGAGAGCAGTATTTC. It is translated as CASGRQGEQYF.

The rearrangement joins TRBV4-1 to TRBJ2-2, with TRBD2 matching over 9 bases. V lost 7 bases and J lost 4; bases outside the gene matches: 19. This CDR3 is 19 amino acids long. CDR1 is MGHRA, CDR2 YSYEKL, per germline. This CDR3 is CASTQRSGSLCMGTGELFF. The CDR3 coding sequence is TGCGCCAGCACTCAACGTAGCGGGAGTTTGTGTATGGGCACCGGGGAGCTGTTTTTT.

At least ten counts were recorded for this clone. The gene calls are TRBV19 and TRBJ2-5; D is undetermined. The germline V and J ends were trimmed by 4 bases and 2 bases, with 11 bases remaining between them. CDR1 and CDR2 from the germline V gene are LNHDA and SQIVND (reference sequence). The CDR3 loop spans 14 amino acids. The CDR3 DNA reads as TGTGCCAGTAGTACTTTACAGAGACAAGAGACCCAGTACTTC. It specifies CASSTLQRQETQYF.

The sample holds many counts of this clone. The J gene is TRBJ2-7, the V gene TRBV12-5; D unresolved. CDR1 and CDR2 from the germline V gene are LGHNT and FRNRAP. The CDR3 contains 14 residues. Trimming pared 0 bases from V and 2 bases from J, leaving 8 bases between. The CDR3 sequence: CASGLVDDTYEQYF. CDR3 nucleotides: TGTGCTAGTGGTTTGGTAGACGATACCTACGAGCAGTACTTC.

This clone occurred many times. The V and J genes are TRBV28 and TRBJ2-3; D call uncertain. V lost 3 bases and J lost 6, with 16 bases in between. The CDR3 length is 15 residues. Germline assignment: CDR1 MDHEN and CDR2 SYDVKM. CDR3 sequence: CASSFPGSPVDTQYF. The CDR3 nucleotides are TGTGCCAGCAGTTTTCCCGGGTCCCCCGTGGATACGCAGTATTTT. The full variable domain, in which reference TRBV28 and TRBJ2-3 provide the parts outside the CDR3, is DVKVTQSSRYLVKRTGEKVFLECVQDMDHENMFWYRQDPGLGLRLIYFSYDVKMKEKGDIPEGYSVSREKKERFSLILESASTNQTSMYLCASSFPGSPVDTQYFGPGTRLTVL.

V is TRBV10-1 and J is TRBJ1-6; D gene ambiguous. V lost 3 bases, J lost 0 bases, and 6 bases lay in between. The CDR3 contains 15 residues. Germline assignment: CDR1 WNHNN and CDR2 SYGVQD (reference sequence). The chain's CDR3 is CASSEASSYNSPLHF. The CDR3 nucleotides are TGCGCCAGCAGTGAAGCGAGCTCCTATAATTCACCCCTCCACTTT.

This clone was found many times. The chain joins TRBV10-3 to TRBJ2-5; D remains unclear. The CDR3 spans 14 residues. Trimming removed 2 bases at V and 2 bases at J, with 9 bases between. Germline CDR1 and CDR2: ENHRY and SYGVKD. The CDR3 DNA is TGTGCCATCAGTGAGCCTGCACATCAAGAGACCCAGTACTTC. The encoded protein is CAISEPAHQETQYF.

About this clone: A junction end diverges from the germline sequence, so it may reflect a read error. This chain links TRBV19 with TRBJ2-3; possibly TRBD2 for D (5 bases). The germline V gene encodes CDR1 LNHDA and CDR2 SQIVND (reference sequence). The CDR3 sequence is 15 residues long. CDR3 in amino acids: CASSILEGVTDTKYF. The CDR3 region has the DNA TGTGCCAGTAGTATACTAGAGGGAGTCACAGATACGAAGTATTTT.

This clone was detected ten times or more. The chain recombines TRBV9 with TRBJ2-1; D is perhaps TRBD2 (6 bases). V shed 3 bases and J shed 4 bases, with 17 bases lying between them. The germline V gene has CDR1 SGDLS and CDR2 YYNGEE. The CDR3 sequence is 16 residues long. The DNA of the CDR3 is TGTGCCAGCAGCGAGAGCCGGGACTTACTATACAATGAGCAGTTCTTC. Its protein is CASSESRDLLYNEQFF.

This clone was found many times. This chain joins TRBV7-8 and TRBJ2-1; 7 bases line up with TRBD2. CDR1 is SGHVS and CDR2 is FQNEAQ in the germline V gene. The CDR3 is 14 amino acids. Losses at the gene ends were 6 bases for V and 3 bases for J; bases not matched to a gene: 5. This CDR3 reads CASRGGGIYNEQFF. The CDR3 bases are TGTGCCAGCAGGGGCGGGGGAATCTACAATGAGCAGTTCTTC.

This clone showed up just a few times. This may stem from a read error, because a much larger clone lies one nucleotide away. J is TRBJ2-5 and V is TRBV12-5, with 7 bases aligning to TRBD1. Germline V gene lookup returns CDR1 LGHNT and CDR2 FRNRAP. Losses at the gene ends were 0 bases for V and 6 bases for J; bases not matched to a gene: 10. This CDR3 is 16 amino acids long. The CDR3 DNA reads as TGTGCTAGTGGTTTGGTCTTTCCGGGACAGTGGAAGACCCAGTACTTC. This codes for CASGLVFPGQWKTQYF.

Ten or more counts support this clone. V and J are TRBV15 and TRBJ2-7; D is perhaps TRBD1 or TRBD2 (6 bases each). This CDR3 has 14 residues. V was trimmed by 0 bases and J by 4 bases, leaving 10 bases between them. Looked up from germline, CDR1 is LNHNV and CDR2 is YYDKDF (reference sequence). The CDR3: CATSRDRGRYEQYF. The CDR3, as DNA: TGTGCCACCAGCAGAGATCGGGGGCGGTACGAGCAGTACTTC.

In its sample, this clone was seen a few times. This may come from a read error, since a much larger clone is one base off. The chain combines TRBV10-3 with TRBJ2-1; no clear D gene. This CDR3 has 13 residues. CDR1 is ENHRY, CDR2 SYGVKD, per germline. Trimming stripped 9 bases from V and 8 bases from J, with 17 bases between. Here the CDR3 DNA reads TGTGCCATTCGCCTGGACCTATCTTATGAGCAGTTCTTC. Its translation: CAIRLDLSYEQFF.

This clone was recorded many times. This chain connects TRBV2 to TRBJ2-1, with D possibly being TRBD2 (6 bases). Germline assignment: CDR1 SNHLY and CDR2 FYNNEI. CDR3 size: 14 residues. The ends were cut back, 1 base at V and 5 bases at J, with 9 bases in the middle. CDR3 coding DNA: TGTGCCAGCAGTGAAGGGGGAGGAGACAATGAGCAGTTCTTC. Translating it yields CASSEGGGDNEQFF.

This clone has ten or more counts. The chain has TRBV5-6 and TRBJ2-7, with D possibly TRBD2 on 7 matching bases. The CDR3 totals 15 residues. V lost 6 bases to trimming and J lost 0 bases, with 16 bases between them. Germline loops: CDR1 SGHDT, CDR2 YYEEEE. In DNA form, the CDR3 reads TGTGCCAGCACCCCACCGGGGGGCTTCTCCTACGAGCAGTACTTC. Amino acids: CASTPPGGFSYEQYF.

This clone has ten or more counts. The chain links TRBV2 to TRBJ1-2, with D tentatively TRBD1 (6 bases). Trimming cost V 6 bases and J 2 bases, with 16 bases left between them. The CDR3 is made up of 15 amino acids. CDR1 and CDR2 (germline): SNHLY, FYNNEI. The CDR3 loop is CASRVEQGENYGYTF. The CDR3 region has the DNA TGTGCCAGCAGAGTTGAACAGGGTGAGAACTATGGCTACACCTTC. The whole variable domain, remainder taken from reference TRBV2 and TRBJ1-2, is EPEVTQTPSHQVTQMGQEVILRCVPISNHLYFYWYRQILGQKVEFLVSFYNNEISEKSEIFDDQFSVERPDGSNFTLKIRSTKLEDSAMYFCASRVEQGENYGYTFGSGTRLTVV.

This clone came up many times. The genes are TRBV2 and TRBJ2-7, with D possibly being TRBD2 (6 bases). Germline assignment: CDR1 SNHLY and CDR2 FYNNEI. CDR3 length: 10 residues. V was clipped by 7 bases and J by 7 bases, with 8 bases between them. The CDR3 is CASNREEQYF. DNA of the CDR3: TGTGCCAGCAATCGGGAGGAGCAGTACTTC.

This clone was seen a handful of times. The chain joins TRBV29-1 to TRBJ2-5; TRBD2 matches 12 bases. The CDR3 contains 15 residues. Per germline, CDR1 SQVTM and CDR2 ANQGSEA. V trimming: 4 bases; J trimming: 4 bases; junction bases outside the gene matches: 7. CDR3 nucleotides: TGCAGCGTTGGGACTAGCGGGATGGGGGCAGAGACCCAGTACTTC. This encodes CSVGTSGMGAETQYF. Full variable domain (outside the CDR3, taken from reference TRBV29-1 and TRBJ2-5): SAVISQKPSRDICQRGTSLTIQCQVDSQVTMMFWYRQQPGQSLTLIATANQGSEATYESGFVIDKFPISRPNLTFSTLTVSNMSPEDSSIYLCSVGTSGMGAETQYFGPGTRLLVL.

Ten or more counts support this clone. The chain carries TRBV11-2 and TRBJ2-3; no clear D gene. The V gene's germline CDR1 is SGHAT and CDR2 FQNNGV. The CDR3 contains 12 residues. Trimming cost V 4 bases and J 4 bases, with 6 bases left between them. DNA for the CDR3: TGTGCCAGCAGCTATAGCCCAGATACGCAGTATTTT. Residues: CASSYSPDTQYF.